This TCR beta chain came from a study of blood T cells in healthy people across ages. Study background: Per two T cells, template switching captured roughly one barcoded beta molecule.

Germline-derived CDR1 and CDR2 are SQVTM and ANQGSEA. This CDR3 comprises 13 residues. Deletions cut 3 bases from V and 12 bases from J, with 18 bases between. Whole-study results and caveats: More naive CD4+ cells and higher diversity were found in long-lived than in aged donors.

A sample-barcoded 5' primer and a J-beta primer mix were used in a second PCR of roughly 6 to 11 cycles. Each TCR beta cDNA got a 12-nucleotide random molecular identifier. TCRdb redid the calling of the 5' RACE reads with MiXCR, one entry per CDR3 protein. The table has about 1.8 million distinct CDR3 sequences, about 50% seen once. This clonotype was detected a few times. Its antigen is unknown. Sequencing was performed on blood. This chain connects TRBV29-1 to TRBJ2-4, with unresolved D. This receptor was identified in a woman aged 40 to 50 in good health. CDR3 in DNA: TGCAGCGTTGATGCCGGGCCCGGTACGAATCAGTACTTC. Encoded protein: CSVDAGPGTNQYF.